This T cell receptor beta chain was obtained from a study of blood T cell repertoires in COVID-19. Study-level information: The origin of the acute and convalescent COVID-19 samples was the United States, Italy and Spain.

Per the germline V gene, CDR1 is LNHDA and CDR2 is SQIVND (reference sequence). Unmatched junction bases numbered 6, after V lost 3 bases and J lost 6 bases. This CDR3 spans 16 amino acids. Sequencing used immunoSEQ multiplex PCR; TCRdb keeps in-frame clones, though not all of them. The data show 250,000 to 300,000 clones, with 89% seen just once and under 15% held by the top ten. The sample was peripheral blood. This TCR was recovered from a woman aged 55-70 years with acute or convalescent COVID-19. The chain joins TRBV19 to TRBJ1-6, with TRBD1 matching 9 bases. The CDR3 nucleotides read TGTGCCAGTAGTATCGCTCCGACAGGGGGTAATTCACCCCTCCACTTT. Translated, it gives CASSIAPTGGNSPLHF.